The next 14 T cell receptor beta chains were all read from a single sample in a study of T cell repertoires in ileal Crohn's disease. Assay: immunoSEQ multiplex PCR; the TCRdb copy retains only in-frame clones and omits some. The sample gives around 5,300 clones, around 80% of which show up once; about an eighth is in the top ten. The material sequenced was ileal tissue. Source of these receptors: an adult with Crohn's disease.

This chain joins TRBV15 and TRBJ2-3; 7 nucleotides line up with TRBD1. The germline gives CDR1 LNHNV, CDR2 YYDKDF (reference sequence). This CDR3 is 15 amino acids long. The ends lost 5 bases at V and 1 base at J; junction bases unmatched: 6. The CDR3 sequence: CATSGRQGGTDTQYF. The CDR3 nucleotides read TGTGCCACCAGCGGACGACAGGGAGGCACAGATACGCAGTATTTT.

This chain links TRBV7-8 with TRBJ2-2; 10 positions match TRBD2. Germline-derived CDR1 and CDR2 are SGHVS and FQNEAQ. V shed 5 bases and J 5 bases; nucleotides not matched to a gene: 5. CDR3 length equals 15 residues. This chain's CDR3 is CASSPKAGGTGELFF. The CDR3 bases are TGTGCCAGCAGCCCAAAAGCGGGAGGGACCGGGGAGCTGTTTTTT.

The rearrangement joins TRBV30 to TRBJ2-3; D gene uncertain. The V gene's germline CDR1 is GTSNPN and CDR2 SVGIG (reference sequence). The CDR3 spans 16 residues. The germline V and J ends were trimmed by 1 base and 0 bases, with 14 bases remaining between them. CDR3 residues: CAWSAGREPSTDTQYF. In nucleotides, the CDR3 is TGTGCCTGGAGTGCAGGCCGAGAACCTAGCACAGATACGCAGTATTTT.

The chain uses TRBV7-9 and TRBJ2-7, with D hard to call. The germline gives CDR1 SEHNR, CDR2 FQNEAQ (reference sequence). V lost 5 bases and J 0 bases, leaving 5 bases between the germline ends. This CDR3 comprises 12 residues. The CDR3 here is CASSPISYEQYF. The CDR3 DNA follows: TGTGCCAGCAGCCCAATCTCCTACGAGCAGTACTTC. Complete variable domain (other parts from reference TRBV7-9 and TRBJ2-7): DTGVSQNPRHKITKRGQNVTFRCDPISEHNRLYWYRQTLGQGPEFLTYFQNEAQLEKSRLLSDRFSAERPKGSFSTLEIQRTEQGDSAMYLCASSPISYEQYFGPGTRLTVT.

The gene calls are TRBV19 and TRBJ2-3; D uncertain. V was cut by 1 base and J by 4 bases, with 6 bases left in between. Germline CDR1 LNHDA, CDR2 SQIVND (reference sequence). CDR3 length: 13 amino acids. The CDR3 here is CASSIGLADTQYF. Here the CDR3 DNA reads TGTGCCAGTAGTATAGGCCTAGCAGATACGCAGTATTTT. Supplemented by reference TRBV19 and TRBJ2-3, the full variable domain reads DGGITQSPKYLFRKEGQNVTLSCEQNLNHDAMYWYRQDPGQGLRLIYYSQIVNDFQKGDIAEGYSVSREKKESFPLTVTSAQKNPTAFYLCASSIGLADTQYFGPGTRLTVL.

The V call is TRBV18, the J call TRBJ2-7, with TRBD1 matching over 9 bases. The CDR3 is 14 amino acids. CDR1 KGHSH and CDR2 LQKENI come from the germline V gene. The junction had 9 bases not matched to a gene; V was cut back by 6 bases and J by 6 bases. Here the CDR3 reads CASSTRTGEVEQYF. The CDR3 DNA sequence: TGTGCCAGCTCTACACGGACAGGGGAAGTCGAGCAGTACTTC. The variable domain in full, completed from reference TRBV18 and TRBJ2-7, reads NAGVMQNPRHLVRRRGQEARLRCSPMKGHSHVYWYRQLPEEGLKFMVYLQKENIIDESGMPKERFSAEFPKEGPSILRIQQVVRGDSAAYFCASSTRTGEVEQYFGPGTRLTVT.

CDR3 amino acids: CASSLGAGRLYEQYF. The CDR3 DNA follows: TGTGCCAGCTCACTAGGGGCCGGACGTTTATACGAGCAGTACTTC. The V call is TRBV18, the J call TRBJ2-7; tentative D call: TRBD1 (5 bases). CDR3 size: 15 residues. Germline assignment: CDR1 KGHSH and CDR2 LQKENI. V was cut by 4 bases and J by 4 bases, with 17 bases left in between.

By sample share, this clone is large. V and J are TRBV4-1 and TRBJ2-3; D remains ambiguous. This CDR3 spans 15 amino acids. V gave up 0 bases and J gave up 0 bases, with 7 bases separating them. CDR1 is MGHRA, CDR2 YSYEKL, per germline. This chain's CDR3 is CASSQDGFSTDTQYF. In DNA, the CDR3 is TGCGCCAGCAGCCAAGACGGTTTCAGCACAGATACGCAGTATTTT.

The V and J genes are TRBV7-3 and TRBJ2-7; possibly TRBD2 for D (6 bases). Germline lookup yields CDR1 SGHTA and CDR2 FQGTGA. The CDR3 consists of 16 residues. V dropped 5 bases and J dropped 5 bases, with 22 bases sitting between them. The DNA for the CDR3 is TGTGCCAGCAGCCCCCAGCCTAGCGTCAGGAGGGACGAGCAGTACTTC. Protein product: CASSPQPSVRRDEQYF.

The chain is built from TRBV9 and TRBJ1-1; D is perhaps TRBD1 (6 bases). CDR3 size: 13 residues. Trimming removed 3 bases at V and 6 bases at J, with 12 bases between. CDR1 SGDLS and CDR2 YYNGEE come from the germline V gene. The CDR3: CASSAPNRAEAFF. CDR3 nucleotide sequence: TGTGCCAGCAGCGCCCCGAACAGGGCTGAAGCTTTCTTT.

V gene TRBV25-1 combines with J gene TRBJ1-4; perhaps TRBD1 as D (6 bases). Germline V CDR1 and CDR2: MGHDK, SYGVNS. V shed 11 bases and J shed 7 bases, with 14 bases lying between them. The length of the CDR3 is 12 residues. CDR3 protein: CASQGGGEKLFF. DNA for the CDR3: TGTGCCTCACAGGGAGGGGGTGAAAAACTGTTTTTT.

The chain links TRBV5-1 to TRBJ1-2; D is possibly TRBD1 (5 bases). The CDR3 runs to 14 residues. Germline loops: CDR1 SGHRS, CDR2 YFSETQ. V shed 5 bases and J shed 7 bases, with 18 bases lying between them. CDR3: CASSYSYGGSGYTF. CDR3 coding DNA: TGCGCCAGCAGTTACTCTTACGGGGGATCTGGCTACACCTTC.

V and J are TRBV5-1 and TRBJ1-2, with TRBD1 identical over 7 bases. V lost 4 bases to trimming and J lost 5 bases; unmatched junction nucleotides: 14. The CDR3 runs 16 residues. Germline-derived CDR1 and CDR2 are SGHRS and YFSETQ. The chain's CDR3 is CASSPALGGAGYGYTF. The CDR3 DNA follows: TGCGCCAGCAGCCCGGCACTAGGGGGCGCAGGGTATGGCTACACCTTC.

The rearrangement uses TRBV19 and TRBJ1-5, with D maybe TRBD1 (5 bases). Germline lookup yields CDR1 LNHDA and CDR2 SQIVND (reference sequence). The CDR3 spans 16 residues. Trimming took 1 base from V and 7 from J, leaving 17 bases between them. CDR3 sequence (DNA): TGTGCCAGTAGTATAGTACCGGTATCTCCAGGGCAGCCCCAGCATTTT. This codes for CASSIVPVSPGQPQHF. The entire variable domain, with the rest obtained from reference TRBV19 and TRBJ1-5, is as follows: DGGITQSPKYLFRKEGQNVTLSCEQNLNHDAMYWYRQDPGQGLRLIYYSQIVNDFQKGDIAEGYSVSREKKESFPLTVTSAQKNPTAFYLCASSIVPVSPGQPQHFGDGTRLSIL.